This TCR beta chain was captured by sequencing in a study of blood T cell repertoires in COVID-19. Study in general: T cells, B-cell-depleted T cells, or PBMCs provided the cDNA or gDNA that served as material.

This CDR3 is built from 14 residues. Per germline, CDR1 LGHDT and CDR2 YNNKEL (reference sequence). Deletions cut 1 base from V and 9 bases from J, with 13 bases between. Clones were read by immunoSEQ multiplex PCR, and TCRdb kept only the in-frame ones, dropping some. This sample yields about 360,000 clones, of which more than 75% are seen a single time; more than 1% belongs to the top ten. The chain has TRBV3-1 (or the pseudogene TRBV3-2) and TRBJ2-1, with unresolved D. Sequenced input: peripheral blood. The TCR sequence derives from a human donor with acute or convalescent COVID-19. The donor label of this sample is uncertain. DNA for the CDR3: TGTGCCAGCAGCCAAGGGAGACTTAAGGCTGAGCAGTTCTTC. Its protein is CASSQGRLKAEQFF.